The 31 T cell receptor beta chains presented below share a single source sample, sequenced in a study of cytomegalovirus exposure and HLA in healthy donors. 60 Vbeta and 13 Jbeta primers were used in PCR. Sequencing used immunoSEQ multiplex PCR; TCRdb keeps in-frame clones, though not all of them. The data contain 100,000 to 150,000 clones, approximately 80% of them singletons. Input material: PBMCs. The receptors were gathered from a boy aged 2-9 years in good health and CMV-seronegative.

This chain joins TRBV18 and TRBJ2-4, with D perhaps TRBD1 (5 bases). Trimming left V 2 bases short and J 1 base short, with 15 bases between. Germline assignment: CDR1 KGHSH and CDR2 LQKENI. This CDR3 has 17 residues. The chain's CDR3 is CASSPGAGSSAKNIQYF. The CDR3 DNA reads as TGTGCCAGCTCACCAGGGGCAGGGTCATCGGCCAAAAACATTCAGTACTTC.

This sequence joins TRBV7-3 and TRBJ1-2, with TRBD1 identical over 10 bases. The CDR3 runs to 14 residues. CDR1 and CDR2 from the germline V gene are SGHTA and FQGTGA. With V trimmed by 2 bases and J by 8 bases, 5 bases remained unmatched. The CDR3 bases are TGTGCCAGCAGCTTAGGGACAGGGGCGAAAGGCTACACCTTC. It translates to CASSLGTGAKGYTF.

This clone was found once. V is TRBV27 and J is TRBJ1-2; 7 nucleotides align to TRBD1. Per the germline V gene, CDR1 is MNHEY and CDR2 is SMNVEV (reference sequence). With V trimmed by 4 bases and J by 4 bases, 9 bases remained unmatched. CDR3 length equals 15 residues. CDR3 residues: CASSSPGQPFYGYTF. CDR3 nucleotide sequence: TGTGCCAGCAGTTCCCCGGGACAGCCTTTCTATGGCTACACCTTC.

This sequence joins TRBV30 and TRBJ2-3; D is ambiguous. The CDR3 runs 11 residues. Germline assignment: CDR1 GTSNPN and CDR2 SVGIG (reference sequence). V was shortened by 3 bases and J by 3 bases, with 4 bases between the two germline ends. The CDR3 nucleotides read TGTGCCTGGAGGCGGACAGATACGCAGTATTTT. Residues: CAWRRTDTQYF. The complete variable domain, with remaining parts taken from reference TRBV30 and TRBJ2-3, reads SQTIHQWPATLVQPVGSPLSLECTVEGTSNPNLYWYRQAAGRGLQLLFYSVGIGQISSEVPQNLSASRPQDRQFILSSKKLLLSDSGFYLCAWRRTDTQYFGPGTRLTVL.

CDR3: CASSLASGTAQGTQYF. For the CDR3, the DNA is TGTGCCAGCAGCTTAGCGTCTGGTACAGCTCAGGGGACCCAGTACTTC. The genes are TRBV7-2 and TRBJ2-5; D possibly corresponds to TRBD1 (5 bases). The CDR3 sequence is 16 residues long. With 0 bases removed from V and 7 bases from J, the gap between germline ends came to 18 bases. CDR1 and CDR2 from the germline V gene are SGHTA and FQGNSA.

This sequence joins TRBV9 and TRBJ2-7, with TRBD1 matching over 11 bases. Unmatched junction bases numbered 12, after V lost 3 bases and J lost 1 base. Germline CDR1 is SGDLS and CDR2 is YYNGEE. The CDR3 totals 18 residues. The CDR3 protein is CASSENSGTGGISYEQYF. The CDR3 coding sequence is TGTGCCAGCAGCGAGAACTCCGGGACAGGGGGTATATCCTACGAGCAGTACTTC.

V gene TRBV15 combines with J gene TRBJ2-3; maybe TRBD2 (5 bases). The CDR3 has 16 amino acids. Trimming pared 5 bases from V and 4 bases from J, leaving 19 bases between. Germline V gene lookup returns CDR1 LNHNV and CDR2 YYDKDF (reference sequence). For the CDR3, the DNA is TGTGCCACCAGCCCAGACGGCCTAGCTTCCGCAGATACGCAGTATTTT. Translation: CATSPDGLASADTQYF.

In its sample, this clone was seen once. The chain employs TRBV2 and TRBJ2-1; TRBD2 aligns across 11 bases. This CDR3 is built from 15 residues. Germline assignment: CDR1 SNHLY and CDR2 FYNNEI. V gave up 4 bases and J gave up 4 bases; unmatched junction bases: 3. CDR3: CASSGGLAVYNEQFF. The CDR3 bases are TGTGCCAGCAGTGGGGGACTAGCGGTATACAATGAGCAGTTCTTC.

V is TRBV4-2 and J is TRBJ1-1, with 9 bases matching TRBD1. V shed 3 bases and J 1 base; nucleotides not matched to a gene: 9. The CDR3 contains 17 residues. The germline CDR1 and CDR2 sequences are LGHNA and YNFKEQ. The CDR3 here is CASSQLDRGPTNTEAFF. Here the CDR3 DNA reads TGTGCCAGCAGCCAGCTGGACAGGGGTCCTACGAACACTGAAGCTTTCTTT.

The J gene is TRBJ2-4, the V gene TRBV10-3, with unresolved D. The ends were cut back, 5 bases at V and 1 base at J, with 9 bases in the middle. Germline CDR1 reads ENHRY; CDR2 reads SYGVKD. This CDR3 has 14 residues. CDR3 in amino acids: CAISPQAAKNIQYF. Here the CDR3 DNA reads TGTGCCATCAGTCCTCAGGCGGCCAAAAACATTCAGTACTTC.

The J gene is TRBJ1-4, the V gene TRBV15; TRBD1 is a possible D gene (6 bases). This CDR3 region has 16 residues. CDR1 is LNHNV and CDR2 is YYDKDF in the germline V gene (reference sequence). Trimming left V 8 bases short and J 3 bases short, with 19 bases between. CDR3 sequence: CATSTYRTDSNEKLFF. The CDR3 region has the DNA TGTGCCACCTCCACTTACAGGACAGACTCTAATGAAAAACTGTTTTTT.

This sequence joins TRBV4-1 and TRBJ2-3; D possibly corresponds to TRBD2 (7 bases). The germline CDR1 and CDR2 sequences are MGHRA and YSYEKL. V lost 4 bases, J lost 0 bases, and 11 bases lay in between. This CDR3 is built from 15 residues. The CDR3 reads CASSLGGGSTDTQYF. CDR3 nucleotide sequence: TGCGCCAGCAGCCTAGGGGGGGGAAGCACAGATACGCAGTATTTT.

The chain carries TRBV6-4 and TRBJ2-3, with 15 bases aligning to TRBD2. This CDR3 comprises 16 residues. Germline CDR1 reads MRHNA; CDR2 reads SNTAGT. With V trimmed by 5 bases and J by 4 bases, 4 bases remained unmatched. The CDR3 DNA follows: TGTGCCAGCAGTCCGGGACTAGCGGGGGGAGCAGATACGCAGTATTTT. This sequence encodes CASSPGLAGGADTQYF.

The V and J genes are TRBV29-1 and TRBJ1-2; the D gene is possibly TRBD1 (5 bases). Trimming shortened V by 0 bases and J by 0 bases, and 11 bases separated the two germline ends. The CDR3 is 15 residues long. Germline CDR1 reads SQVTM; CDR2 reads ANQGSEA. The DNA of the CDR3 is TGCAGCGTTGAAGATCGTACAGGCCCTAACTATGGCTACACCTTC. Translating gives CSVEDRTGPNYGYTF.

This clone was seen only once. The gene calls are TRBV28 and TRBJ1-2, with D possibly TRBD1 on 6 matching bases. Germline CDR1 MDHEN, CDR2 SYDVKM. V was clipped by 5 bases and J by 3 bases, with 16 bases between them. The CDR3 extends over 15 amino acids. CDR3: CASSLPSGVDYGYTF. The CDR3 coding sequence is TGTGCCAGCAGTCTCCCTTCAGGGGTGGACTATGGCTACACCTTC.

The chain joins TRBV19 to TRBJ1-6; D might be TRBD1 (5 bases). The CDR3 consists of 16 residues. The germline gives CDR1 LNHDA, CDR2 SQIVND (reference sequence). V lost 6 bases, J lost 8 bases, and 20 bases lay in between. The CDR3 loop reads CASSPYPDTKYSPLHF. In DNA, the CDR3 is TGTGCCAGTAGCCCTTACCCGGACACCAAATATTCACCCCTCCACTTT.

Points on this clone: At one end, the junction sequence differs from germline, possibly due to a read error. The V gene is TRBV7-9, the J gene TRBJ2-2, with TRBD2 identical over 9 bases. The CDR3 runs to 18 residues. Germline loops: CDR1 SEHNR, CDR2 FQNEAQ (reference sequence). The CDR3 reads CSSSALWTSVANTGELFF. DNA for the CDR3: TGTTCCAGCAGCGCTCTCTGGACTAGCGTCGCGAACACCGGGGAGCTGTTTTTT.

The gene calls are TRBV30 and TRBJ1-6; 8 bases map to TRBD1. Germline CDR1 and CDR2: GTSNPN and SVGIG (reference sequence). The CDR3 runs to 15 residues. The V and J ends lost 3 bases and 5 bases, in that order; junction bases with no gene match: 6. CDR3 in DNA: TGTGCCTGGAGCCGACAGGGGTGGGATAATTCACCCCTCCACTTT. Its translation is CAWSRQGWDNSPLHF.

By its share, this clone is medium-sized. This rearrangement joins TRBV20-1 to TRBJ2-7; D call uncertain. The CDR3 consists of 11 residues. V dropped 6 bases and J dropped 0 bases, with 6 bases sitting between them. Germline CDR1 is DFQATT and CDR2 is SNEGSKA (reference sequence). CDR3 sequence: CSAVLSYEQYF. Written as DNA, the CDR3 is TGCAGTGCCGTTCTCTCCTACGAGCAGTACTTC.

The V gene is TRBV9, the J gene TRBJ2-2, with 9 bases aligning to TRBD2. The CDR3 has 16 amino acids. CDR1 and CDR2 (germline): SGDLS, YYNGEE. V trimming: 6 bases; J trimming: 2 bases; junction bases outside the gene matches: 8. DNA of the CDR3: TGTGCCAGCACCACAGTAGCGGGGGCCAACACCGGGGAGCTGTTTTTT. It is translated as CASTTVAGANTGELFF.

This chain links TRBV4-2 with TRBJ2-2; D might be TRBD1 (5 bases). CDR3 length equals 17 residues. Per the germline V gene, CDR1 is LGHNA and CDR2 is YNFKEQ. Trimming stripped 1 base from V and 0 bases from J, with 12 bases between. CDR3 residues: CASSQVITGPNTGELFF. The DNA for the CDR3 is TGTGCCAGCAGCCAAGTGATCACAGGCCCGAACACCGGGGAGCTGTTTTTT.

Remarks on this clone: In the same sample, other DNA sequences code for this CDR3. The rearrangement uses TRBV7-3 and TRBJ1-6; 7 nucleotides align to TRBD1. This CDR3 has 15 residues. The junction had 8 bases not matched to a gene; V was cut back by 5 bases and J by 7 bases. CDR1 and CDR2 from the germline V gene are SGHTA and FQGTGA. In DNA, the CDR3 is TGTGCCAGCAGCCCTGGGGACAGTCCGAATTCACCCCTCCACTTT. Residues: CASSPGDSPNSPLHF.

J is TRBJ2-7 and V is TRBV18; weak D call: TRBD2 (5 bases). Germline V CDR1 and CDR2: KGHSH, LQKENI. The length of the CDR3 is 13 residues. V was trimmed by 5 bases and J by 3 bases, leaving 11 bases between them. CDR3 nucleotides: TGTGCCAGCTCATCCGGGATTAACTACGAGCAGTACTTC. Translating gives CASSSGINYEQYF.

The rearrangement joins TRBV28 to TRBJ2-5; 7 bases are a match to TRBD1. V lost 2 bases and J lost 4; bases outside the gene matches: 10. Germline V gives CDR1 MDHEN, CDR2 SYDVKM. This CDR3 contains 16 residues. The CDR3 sequence: CASSLGTGVTVETQYF. CDR3 coding DNA: TGTGCCAGCAGTTTAGGCACAGGGGTCACGGTAGAGACCCAGTACTTC.

The rearrangement links TRBV29-1 to TRBJ2-7; 7 bases map to TRBD1. The CDR3 contains 12 residues. Per the germline V gene, CDR1 is SQVTM and CDR2 is ANQGSEA. The J segment lost 2 bases and the V segment lost 6 bases, leaving 4 bases of the junction unmatched. The CDR3 sequence: CSVRTGAYEQYF. DNA for the CDR3: TGCAGCGTCCGGACAGGAGCCTACGAGCAGTACTTC.

This chain joins TRBV7-3 and TRBJ2-2; 15 positions agree with TRBD2. This CDR3 is built from 19 residues. V was pared by 4 bases and J by 0 bases, with 6 bases of the junction left unmatched. Germline CDR1 reads SGHTA; CDR2 reads FQGTGA. Here the CDR3 DNA reads TGTGCCAGCAGCTCAGGGACTAGCGGGAGGCCCGCGAACACCGGGGAGCTGTTTTTT. Translated: CASSSGTSGRPANTGELFF. The variable domain in full, with the rest retrieved from reference TRBV7-3 and TRBJ2-2, is GAGVSQTPSNKVTEKGKYVELRCDPISGHTALYWYRQSLGQGPEFLIYFQGTGAADDSGLPNDRFFAVRPEGSVSTLKIQRTERGDSAVYLCASSSGTSGRPANTGELFFGEGSRLTVL.

In this sample, this clone turned up once. This chain uses TRBV30 with TRBJ2-6, with 7 bases aligning to TRBD2. The length of the CDR3 is 23 residues. Germline V lookup: CDR1 GTSNPN, CDR2 SVGIG (reference sequence). The V gene end was trimmed by 5 bases and the J gene end by 0 bases; junction bases not matched to a gene: 28. CDR3 sequence reads: CAWDSGRTYAAGRKPSGANVLTF. CDR3 in DNA: TGTGCCTGGGACTCGGGACGGACCTACGCAGCGGGAAGGAAACCCTCTGGGGCCAACGTCCTGACTTTC.

This chain connects TRBV30 to TRBJ2-1, with no clear D. V was shortened by 0 bases and J by 6 bases, with 18 bases between the two germline ends. The germline V gene has CDR1 GTSNPN and CDR2 SVGIG (reference sequence). The length of the CDR3 is 16 residues. The CDR3 DNA sequence: TGTGCCTGGAGTGTACTCGGCGGTGCATCGGTCAATGAGCAGTTCTTC. As protein: CAWSVLGGASVNEQFF. Combining the CDR3 with reference TRBV30 and TRBJ2-1 gives the whole variable domain SQTIHQWPATLVQPVGSPLSLECTVEGTSNPNLYWYRQAAGRGLQLLFYSVGIGQISSEVPQNLSASRPQDRQFILSSKKLLLSDSGFYLCAWSVLGGASVNEQFFGPGTRLTVL.

This clone has just one count. This chain uses TRBV6-5 with TRBJ1-5; 7 nucleotides match TRBD1. The CDR3 is made up of 14 amino acids. Germline values: CDR1 MNHEY, CDR2 SVGAGI. Losses at the gene ends were 6 bases for V and 4 bases for J; bases not matched to a gene: 6. The CDR3 sequence: CASRTGTDNQPQHF. In DNA, the CDR3 is TGTGCCAGCAGGACCGGGACAGATAATCAGCCCCAGCATTTT.

In the case of this clone: A junction boundary mismatches the germline segment, possibly from a read error. The chain links TRBV7-9 to TRBJ2-3; no definite D call. The CDR3 runs to 12 residues. Germline V gives CDR1 SEHNR, CDR2 FQNEAQ (reference sequence). The CDR3 spells CSSSISRDTQYF. In DNA form, the CDR3 reads TGTTCCAGCAGCATTAGTCGGGATACGCAGTATTTT.

V and J are TRBV19 and TRBJ1-2; D is perhaps TRBD1 (6 bases). The length of the CDR3 is 15 residues. Deletions cut 1 base from V and 5 bases from J, with 14 bases between. From germline, CDR1 is LNHDA and CDR2 SQIVND (reference sequence). The CDR3 nucleotides are TGTGCCAGTAGTATAGCGGGACATGAGTATTATGGCTACACCTTC. As protein: CASSIAGHEYYGYTF.